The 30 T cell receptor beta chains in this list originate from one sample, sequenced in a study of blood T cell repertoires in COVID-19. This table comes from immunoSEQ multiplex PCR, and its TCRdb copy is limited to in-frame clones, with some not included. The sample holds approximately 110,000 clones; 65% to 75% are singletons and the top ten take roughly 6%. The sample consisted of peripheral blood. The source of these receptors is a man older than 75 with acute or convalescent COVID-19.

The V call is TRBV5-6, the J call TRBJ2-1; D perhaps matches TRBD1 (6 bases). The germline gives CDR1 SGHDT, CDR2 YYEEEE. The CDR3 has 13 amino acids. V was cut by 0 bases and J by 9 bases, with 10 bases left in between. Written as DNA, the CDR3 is TGTGCCAGCAGCTTGGGTACAGGGTTTGAGCAGTTCTTC. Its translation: CASSLGTGFEQFF. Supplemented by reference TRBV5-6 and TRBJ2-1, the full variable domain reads DAGVTQSPTHLIKTRGQQVTLRCSPKSGHDTVSWYQQALGQGPQFIFQYYEEEERQRGNFPDRFSGHQFPNYSSELNVNALLLGDSALYLCASSLGTGFEQFFGPGTRLTVL.

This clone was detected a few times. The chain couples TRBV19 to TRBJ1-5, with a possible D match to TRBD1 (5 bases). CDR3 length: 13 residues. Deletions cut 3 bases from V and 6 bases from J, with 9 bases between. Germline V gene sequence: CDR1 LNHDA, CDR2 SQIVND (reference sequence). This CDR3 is CASSIGQGQPQHF. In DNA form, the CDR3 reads TGTGCCAGTAGTATCGGGCAGGGTCAGCCCCAGCATTTT. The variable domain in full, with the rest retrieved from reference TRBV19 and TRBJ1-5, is DGGITQSPKYLFRKEGQNVTLSCEQNLNHDAMYWYRQDPGQGLRLIYYSQIVNDFQKGDIAEGYSVSREKKESFPLTVTSAQKNPTAFYLCASSIGQGQPQHFGDGTRLSIL.

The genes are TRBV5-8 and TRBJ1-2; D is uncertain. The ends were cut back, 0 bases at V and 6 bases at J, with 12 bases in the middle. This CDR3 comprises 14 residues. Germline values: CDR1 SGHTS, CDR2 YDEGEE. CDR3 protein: CASSLGGRPHGYTF. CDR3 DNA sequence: TGTGCCAGCAGCTTGGGAGGGAGGCCTCATGGCTACACCTTC.

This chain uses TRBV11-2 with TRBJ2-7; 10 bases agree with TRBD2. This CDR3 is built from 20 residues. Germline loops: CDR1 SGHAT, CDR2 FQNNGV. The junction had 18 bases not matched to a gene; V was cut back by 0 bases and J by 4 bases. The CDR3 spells CASSLDGGLLWASGSYEQYF. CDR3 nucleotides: TGTGCCAGCAGCTTAGATGGGGGATTGCTTTGGGCTAGCGGGAGTTACGAGCAGTACTTC.

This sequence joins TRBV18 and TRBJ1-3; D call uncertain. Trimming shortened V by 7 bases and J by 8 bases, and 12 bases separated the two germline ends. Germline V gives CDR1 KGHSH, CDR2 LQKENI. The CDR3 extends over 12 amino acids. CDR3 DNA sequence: TGTGCCAGCTTCCTTGCGGGAGACACCATATATTTT. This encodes CASFLAGDTIYF.

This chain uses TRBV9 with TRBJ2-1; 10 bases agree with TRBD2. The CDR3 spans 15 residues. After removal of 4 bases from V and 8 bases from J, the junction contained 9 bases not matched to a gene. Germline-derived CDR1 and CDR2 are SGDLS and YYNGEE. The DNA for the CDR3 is TGTGCCAGCAGCCTCCGGGTAGCGGGAGGCGATGAGCAGTTCTTC. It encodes CASSLRVAGGDEQFF.

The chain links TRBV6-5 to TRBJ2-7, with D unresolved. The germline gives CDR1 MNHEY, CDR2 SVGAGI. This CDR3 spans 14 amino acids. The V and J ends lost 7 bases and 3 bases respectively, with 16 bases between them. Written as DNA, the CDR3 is TGTGCCAGCAAGGAGTCAAATAAGAACTACGAGCAGTACTTC. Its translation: CASKESNKNYEQYF.

In DNA, the CDR3 is TGCAGCGGGCGGGGTTCGGCATGGGCTCAAGAGACCCAGTACTTC. Translated: CSGRGSAWAQETQYF. The chain has TRBV29-1 and TRBJ2-5; D possibly corresponds to TRBD2 (6 bases). This CDR3 is built from 15 residues. The germline gives CDR1 SQVTM, CDR2 ANQGSEA. The V end was cut by 7 bases, the J end by 2 bases, with 20 bases between.

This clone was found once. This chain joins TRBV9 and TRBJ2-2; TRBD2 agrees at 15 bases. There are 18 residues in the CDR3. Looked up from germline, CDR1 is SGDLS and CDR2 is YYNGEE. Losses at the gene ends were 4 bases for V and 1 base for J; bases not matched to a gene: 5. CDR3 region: CASSPGTSGRLNTGELFF. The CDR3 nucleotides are TGTGCCAGCAGCCCCGGGACTAGCGGGAGGTTGAACACCGGGGAGCTGTTTTTT.

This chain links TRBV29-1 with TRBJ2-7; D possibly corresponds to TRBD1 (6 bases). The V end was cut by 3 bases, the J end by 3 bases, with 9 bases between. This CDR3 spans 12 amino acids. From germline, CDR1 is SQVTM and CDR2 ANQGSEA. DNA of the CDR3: TGCAGCGTTGAGACAGGTTACTACGAGCAGTACTTC. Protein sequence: CSVETGYYEQYF.

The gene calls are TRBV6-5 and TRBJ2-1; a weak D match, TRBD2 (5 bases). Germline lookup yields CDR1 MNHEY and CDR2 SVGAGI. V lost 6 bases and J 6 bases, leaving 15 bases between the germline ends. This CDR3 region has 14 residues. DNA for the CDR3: TGTGCCAGCAGAGGGATAACTAGGGCCAATGAGCAGTTCTTC. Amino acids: CASRGITRANEQFF.

The CDR3 region has the DNA TGTGCCAGCAGCCCACTAGCGGGAACCACAGATACGCAGTATTTT. It translates to CASSPLAGTTDTQYF. The chain recombines TRBV9 with TRBJ2-3, with TRBD2 matching 10 bases. The V segment lost 4 bases and the J segment 2 bases; nucleotides outside the gene matches: 4. This CDR3 is 15 amino acids long. Germline assignment: CDR1 SGDLS and CDR2 YYNGEE.

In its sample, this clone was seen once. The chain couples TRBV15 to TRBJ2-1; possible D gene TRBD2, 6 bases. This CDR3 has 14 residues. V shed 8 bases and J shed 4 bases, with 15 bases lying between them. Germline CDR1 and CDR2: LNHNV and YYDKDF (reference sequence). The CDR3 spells CATRPVAEYNEQFF. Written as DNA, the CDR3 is TGTGCCACCCGTCCGGTAGCGGAATACAATGAGCAGTTCTTC. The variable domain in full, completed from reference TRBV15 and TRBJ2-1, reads DAMVIQNPRYQVTQFGKPVTLSCSQTLNHNVMYWYQQKSSQAPKLLFHYYDKDFNNEADTPDNFQSRRPNTSFCFLDIRSPGLGDTAMYLCATRPVAEYNEQFFGPGTRLTVL.

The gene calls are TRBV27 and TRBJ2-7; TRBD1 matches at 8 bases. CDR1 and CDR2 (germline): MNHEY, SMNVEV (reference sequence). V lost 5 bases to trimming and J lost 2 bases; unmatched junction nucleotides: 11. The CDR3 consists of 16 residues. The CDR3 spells CASSPRGPPATYEQYF. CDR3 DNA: TGTGCCAGCAGTCCCAGGGGGCCCCCCGCTACCTACGAGCAGTACTTC.

CDR3 protein: CASSVGAASGNTIYF. The CDR3 DNA sequence: TGTGCCAGCAGCGTAGGGGCAGCTTCTGGAAACACCATATATTTT. The rearrangement joins TRBV9 to TRBJ1-3, with no clear D. Germline CDR1 reads SGDLS; CDR2 reads YYNGEE. V lost 0 bases and J lost 1, with 8 bases in between. The CDR3 extends over 15 amino acids.

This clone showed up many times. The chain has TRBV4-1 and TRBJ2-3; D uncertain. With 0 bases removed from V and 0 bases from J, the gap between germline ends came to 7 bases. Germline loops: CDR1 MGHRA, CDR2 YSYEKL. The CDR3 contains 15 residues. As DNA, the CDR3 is TGCGCCAGCAGCCAAGAAGAGTATAGCACAGATACGCAGTATTTT. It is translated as CASSQEEYSTDTQYF.

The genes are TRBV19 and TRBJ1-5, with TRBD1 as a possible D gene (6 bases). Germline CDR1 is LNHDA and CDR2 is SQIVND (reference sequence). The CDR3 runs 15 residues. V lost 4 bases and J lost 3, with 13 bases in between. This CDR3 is CASSTGQSLNQPQHF. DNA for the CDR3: TGTGCCAGTAGTACTGGACAGAGCCTCAATCAGCCCCAGCATTTT.

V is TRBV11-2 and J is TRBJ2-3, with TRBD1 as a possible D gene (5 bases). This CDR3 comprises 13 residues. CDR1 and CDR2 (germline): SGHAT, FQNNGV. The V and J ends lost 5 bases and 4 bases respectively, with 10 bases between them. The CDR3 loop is CASSDSRSDTQYF. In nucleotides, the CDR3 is TGTGCCAGCAGCGACAGTAGGTCAGATACGCAGTATTTT.

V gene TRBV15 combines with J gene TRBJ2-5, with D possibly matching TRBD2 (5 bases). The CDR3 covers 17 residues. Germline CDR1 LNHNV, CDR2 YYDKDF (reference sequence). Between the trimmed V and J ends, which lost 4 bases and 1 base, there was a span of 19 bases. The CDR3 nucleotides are TGTGCCACCAGCATGAGGGTTCGATTGAGGGTCCAAGAGACCCAGTACTTC. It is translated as CATSMRVRLRVQETQYF.

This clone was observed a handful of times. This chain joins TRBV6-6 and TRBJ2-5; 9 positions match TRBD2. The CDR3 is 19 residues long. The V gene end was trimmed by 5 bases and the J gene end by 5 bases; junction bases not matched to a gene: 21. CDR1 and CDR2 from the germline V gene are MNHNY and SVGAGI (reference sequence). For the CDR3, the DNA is TGTGCCAGCAGTCAGTCATTTAGTCTAGCGGGAACTATAGGGGAGACCCAGTACTTC. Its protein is CASSQSFSLAGTIGETQYF.

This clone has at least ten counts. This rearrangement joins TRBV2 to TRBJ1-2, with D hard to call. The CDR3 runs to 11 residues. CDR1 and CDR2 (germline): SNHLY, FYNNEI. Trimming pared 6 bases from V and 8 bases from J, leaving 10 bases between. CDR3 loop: CASRWSGGYTF. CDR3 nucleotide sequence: TGTGCCAGCAGGTGGTCAGGCGGCTACACCTTC.

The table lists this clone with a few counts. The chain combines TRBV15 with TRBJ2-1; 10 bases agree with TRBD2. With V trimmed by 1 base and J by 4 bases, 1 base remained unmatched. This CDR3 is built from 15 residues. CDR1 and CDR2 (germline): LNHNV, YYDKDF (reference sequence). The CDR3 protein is CATSRASGSYNEQFF. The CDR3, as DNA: TGTGCCACCAGCAGAGCTAGCGGGAGTTACAATGAGCAGTTCTTC.

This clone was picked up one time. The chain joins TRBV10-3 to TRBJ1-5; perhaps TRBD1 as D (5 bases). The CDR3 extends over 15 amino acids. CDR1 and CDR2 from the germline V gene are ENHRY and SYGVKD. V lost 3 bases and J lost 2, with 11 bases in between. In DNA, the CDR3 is TGTGCCATCAGTGAAGGGGTTGAGGGCAATCAGCCCCAGCATTTT. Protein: CAISEGVEGNQPQHF.

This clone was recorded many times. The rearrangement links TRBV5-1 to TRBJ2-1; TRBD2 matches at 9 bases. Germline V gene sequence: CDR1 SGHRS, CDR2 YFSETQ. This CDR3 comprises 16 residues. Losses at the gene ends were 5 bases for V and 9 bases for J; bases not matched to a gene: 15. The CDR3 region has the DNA TGCGCCAGCAGTCGTGGGGTAGCGGGAGAGTATGGTGAGCAGTTCTTC. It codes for CASSRGVAGEYGEQFF.

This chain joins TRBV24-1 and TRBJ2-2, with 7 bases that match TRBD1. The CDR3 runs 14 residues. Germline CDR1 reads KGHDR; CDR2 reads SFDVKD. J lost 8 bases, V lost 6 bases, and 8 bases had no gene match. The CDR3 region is CATSRQGVLGELFF. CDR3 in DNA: TGTGCCACCAGTAGACAGGGAGTTTTAGGGGAGCTGTTTTTT.

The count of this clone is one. CDR3 sequence (DNA): TGTGCCAGCGGCTACAGTTCGTCTGGGGCCAACGTCCTGACTTTC. Its protein product is CASGYSSSGANVLTF. This rearrangement joins TRBV27 to TRBJ2-6, with D unresolved. This CDR3 has 15 amino acids. Deletions cut 8 bases from V and 1 base from J, with 12 bases between. Looked up from germline, CDR1 is MNHEY and CDR2 is SMNVEV (reference sequence).

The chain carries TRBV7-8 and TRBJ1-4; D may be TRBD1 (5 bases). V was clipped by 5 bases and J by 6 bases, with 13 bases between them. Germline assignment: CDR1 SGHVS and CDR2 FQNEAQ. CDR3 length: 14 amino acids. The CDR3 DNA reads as TGTGCCAGCAGCCCCGACAGTGGGCATGAAAAACTGTTTTTT. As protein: CASSPDSGHEKLFF.

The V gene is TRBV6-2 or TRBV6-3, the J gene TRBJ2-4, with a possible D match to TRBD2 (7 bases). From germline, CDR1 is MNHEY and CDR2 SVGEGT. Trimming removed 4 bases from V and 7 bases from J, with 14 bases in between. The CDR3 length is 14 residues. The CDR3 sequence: CASSWSRGGNIQYF. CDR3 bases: TGTGCCAGCAGTTGGAGTAGGGGGGGGAACATTCAGTACTTC.

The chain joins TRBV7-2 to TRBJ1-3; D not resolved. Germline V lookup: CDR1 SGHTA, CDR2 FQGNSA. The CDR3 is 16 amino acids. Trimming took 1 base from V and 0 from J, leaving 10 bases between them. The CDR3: CASSLGPVSSGNTIYF. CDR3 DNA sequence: TGTGCCAGCAGCTTAGGTCCGGTTAGCTCTGGAAACACCATATATTTT. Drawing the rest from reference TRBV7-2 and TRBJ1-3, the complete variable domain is GAGVSQSPSNKVTEKGKDVELRCDPISGHTALYWYRQSLGQGLEFLIYFQGNSAPDKSGLPSDRFSAERTGGSVSTLTIQRTQQEDSAVYLCASSLGPVSSGNTIYFGEGSWLTVV.

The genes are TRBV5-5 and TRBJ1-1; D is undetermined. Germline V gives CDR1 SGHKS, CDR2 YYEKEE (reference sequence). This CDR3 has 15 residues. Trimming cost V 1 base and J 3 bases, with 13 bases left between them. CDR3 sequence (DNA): TGTGCCAGCAGCTTGTTGGTCCGGGGTTACACTGAAGCTTTCTTT. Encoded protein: CASSLLVRGYTEAFF.